The 9 T cell receptor beta chains presented below share a single source sample, sequenced in a study of cytomegalovirus exposure and HLA in healthy donors. It was with 60 Vbeta and 13 Jbeta primers that the PCR ran. Only in-frame clones appear in the TCRdb table, and some are missing; sequencing was by immunoSEQ multiplex PCR. This table holds roughly 62,000 clones. Source material: PBMCs. These receptors were collected from a male donor in good health and CMV-seronegative.

The gene calls are TRBV4-3 and TRBJ1-2; 9 bases line up with TRBD1. This CDR3 has 16 residues. Germline CDR1 is LGHNA and CDR2 is YSLEER. The V and J ends lost 0 bases and 2 bases, in that order; junction bases with no gene match: 4. The CDR3 nucleotides are TGCGCCAGCAGCCAAGATCCCACAGGGGGCAACTATGGCTACACCTTC. It is translated as CASSQDPTGGNYGYTF.

V usage is TRBV5-1 and J usage is TRBJ2-1; 10 bases line up with TRBD2. The CDR3 is 15 residues long. From germline, CDR1 is SGHRS and CDR2 YFSETQ. V lost 0 bases, J lost 5 bases, and 2 bases stayed unmatched. The CDR3 region is CASSLGLAGDNEQFF. The CDR3 DNA sequence: TGCGCCAGCAGCTTGGGGCTAGCGGGGGACAATGAGCAGTTCTTC.

The V call is TRBV28, the J call TRBJ1-2; 9 bases fit TRBD1. This CDR3 region has 16 residues. Trimming cost V 3 bases and J 1 base; bases outside gene matches: 6. Per germline, CDR1 MDHEN and CDR2 SYDVKM. Here the CDR3 DNA reads TGTGCCAGCAGTTTGTCCGGGACAGGGCATAACTATGGCTACACCTTC. The encoded protein is CASSLSGTGHNYGYTF.

The rearrangement links TRBV28 to TRBJ2-7, with 7 bases aligning to TRBD1. V dropped 6 bases and J dropped 3; count of bases not matched to a gene: 11. The CDR3 consists of 15 residues. Germline values: CDR1 MDHEN, CDR2 SYDVKM. The CDR3 DNA sequence: TGTGCCAGCAGCACCCCCTCTGGACAGGACTACGAGCAGTACTTC. Its protein product is CASSTPSGQDYEQYF.

This chain uses TRBV4-2 with TRBJ2-7, with D perhaps TRBD2 (7 bases). The V end was cut by 1 base, the J end by 2 bases, with 9 bases between. The CDR3 extends over 14 amino acids. Germline V gives CDR1 LGHNA, CDR2 YNFKEQ. Written as DNA, the CDR3 is TGTGCCAGCAGCCAAGGCGGGGGCCCCTACGAGCAGTACTTC. This encodes CASSQGGGPYEQYF.

The rearrangement uses TRBV10-2 and TRBJ1-2; D might be TRBD1 (6 bases). V was clipped by 8 bases and J by 6 bases, with 16 bases between them. CDR3 size: 13 residues. From germline, CDR1 is WSHSY and CDR2 SAAADI. The CDR3 nucleotides read TGCGCCAGCTTTAGAGTACAGGGTGATGGCTACACCTTC. Translating gives CASFRVQGDGYTF.

The chain has TRBV6-1 and TRBJ1-2, with D maybe TRBD1 (5 bases). V was clipped by 5 bases and J by 3 bases, with 10 bases between them. CDR1 and CDR2 from the germline V gene are MNHNS and SASEGT. This CDR3 is 13 amino acids long. CDR3 sequence (DNA): TGTGCCAGCAGTCCGGGACTTTACTATGGCTACACCTTC. As protein: CASSPGLYYGYTF.

The chain carries TRBV6-5 and TRBJ2-2; D is possibly TRBD1 (5 bases). The CDR3 loop spans 14 amino acids. Trimming shortened V by 5 bases and J by 5 bases, and 12 bases separated the two germline ends. The germline gives CDR1 MNHEY, CDR2 SVGAGI. The CDR3 DNA follows: TGTGCCAGCAGTCGCCAGGGTGGGACCGGGGAGCTGTTTTTT. Its protein product is CASSRQGGTGELFF.

With respect to this clone: Other DNA sequences within the sample encode an identical CDR3. The rearrangement joins TRBV30 to TRBJ2-3; D is ambiguous. Germline CDR1 is GTSNPN and CDR2 is SVGIG (reference sequence). Deletions cut 4 bases from V and 5 bases from J, with 4 bases between. CDR3 length equals 10 residues. The CDR3 loop reads CAWNGDTQYF. In nucleotides, the CDR3 is TGTGCCTGGAACGGAGATACGCAGTATTTT. The whole variable domain, remainder taken from reference TRBV30 and TRBJ2-3, is SQTIHQWPATLVQPVGSPLSLECTVEGTSNPNLYWYRQAAGRGLQLLFYSVGIGQISSEVPQNLSASRPQDRQFILSSKKLLLSDSGFYLCAWNGDTQYFGPGTRLTVL.